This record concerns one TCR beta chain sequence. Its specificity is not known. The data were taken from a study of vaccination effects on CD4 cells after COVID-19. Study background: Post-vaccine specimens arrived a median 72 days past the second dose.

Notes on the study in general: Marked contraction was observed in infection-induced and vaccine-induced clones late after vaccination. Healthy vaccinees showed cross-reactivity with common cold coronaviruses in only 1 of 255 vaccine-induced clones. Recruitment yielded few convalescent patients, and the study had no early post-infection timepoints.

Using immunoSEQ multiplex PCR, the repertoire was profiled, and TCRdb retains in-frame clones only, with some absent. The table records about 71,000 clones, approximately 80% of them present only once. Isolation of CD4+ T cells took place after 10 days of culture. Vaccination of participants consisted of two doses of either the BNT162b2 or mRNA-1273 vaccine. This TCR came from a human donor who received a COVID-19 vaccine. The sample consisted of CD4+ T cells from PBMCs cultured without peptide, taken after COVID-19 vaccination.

The CDR3 DNA sequence: TGTGCCAGCAGACCCAGGTGGAATTCACCCCTCCACTTT. Translating gives CASRPRWNSPLHF. The chain is built from TRBV6-5 and TRBJ1-6; D unclear. The CDR3 is made up of 13 amino acids. Trimming left V 6 bases short and J 7 bases short, with 10 bases between. Per germline, CDR1 MNHEY and CDR2 SVGAGI.